The present T cell receptor (beta chain) was sequenced within a study of shared clonotypes between healthy human individuals. Study details: Plates per donor: three CD4 naive, three CD4 memory, two CD8 naive, one CD8 memory.

Each of the donors was a healthy adult who was HIV-negative and had not had a recent acute infection or vaccination. Each donor was a Caucasian adult residing in Nashville, Tennessee. Clones were read by immunoSEQ multiplex PCR, and TCRdb kept only the in-frame ones, dropping some. The table shows over 2 million clones, with about nine tenths occurring only once. This clone appeared once. Its antigen is not identified. The study's findings and limits: Only blood samples were collected, and tissue repertoires likely differ.

CDR3 length equals 13 residues. V was clipped by 4 bases and J by 3 bases, with 9 bases between them. Germline CDR1 reads MRHNA; CDR2 reads SNTAGT. The chain employs TRBV6-4 and TRBJ1-2, with a possible D match to TRBD1 (5 bases). This receptor was taken from a man aged 18-30 years in good health. Some clones in this sample may be carry-over from other donors' samples. Sequenced sample: naive CD4+ T cells from PBMCs. The subset: CD45RA+ positively selected. This chain's CDR3 is CASSGQGDYGYTF. The CDR3 nucleotides read TGTGCCAGCAGTGGGCAGGGTGACTATGGCTACACCTTC.